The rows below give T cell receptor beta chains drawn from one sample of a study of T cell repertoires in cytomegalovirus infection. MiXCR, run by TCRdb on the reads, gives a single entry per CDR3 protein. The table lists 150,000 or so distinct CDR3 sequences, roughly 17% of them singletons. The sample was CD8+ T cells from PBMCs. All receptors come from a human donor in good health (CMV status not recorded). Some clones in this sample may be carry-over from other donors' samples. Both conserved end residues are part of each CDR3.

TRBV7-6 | CASSFYGTVGEHNEQFF
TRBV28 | CASNFPLRGGYNEQFF
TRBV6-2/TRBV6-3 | CASTIGGSYEQYF
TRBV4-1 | CASSQRRGNQETQYF
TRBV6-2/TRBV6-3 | CASSPPGLAGVGTGELFF
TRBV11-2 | CASSGTGRGNTIYF
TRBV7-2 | CASSPRGGELGGELFF
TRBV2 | CASFPGVGYNEQFF
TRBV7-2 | CASTNLGAYNEQFF
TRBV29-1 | CSVDGVRDQADTQYF
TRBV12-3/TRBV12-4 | CASSHRDRLPPVTF
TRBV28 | CASSPRQGENTGELFF
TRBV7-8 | CSILKLNTEAFF
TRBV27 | CASSEDSPYNSPLHF
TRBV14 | CASSSRLEGDTQYF